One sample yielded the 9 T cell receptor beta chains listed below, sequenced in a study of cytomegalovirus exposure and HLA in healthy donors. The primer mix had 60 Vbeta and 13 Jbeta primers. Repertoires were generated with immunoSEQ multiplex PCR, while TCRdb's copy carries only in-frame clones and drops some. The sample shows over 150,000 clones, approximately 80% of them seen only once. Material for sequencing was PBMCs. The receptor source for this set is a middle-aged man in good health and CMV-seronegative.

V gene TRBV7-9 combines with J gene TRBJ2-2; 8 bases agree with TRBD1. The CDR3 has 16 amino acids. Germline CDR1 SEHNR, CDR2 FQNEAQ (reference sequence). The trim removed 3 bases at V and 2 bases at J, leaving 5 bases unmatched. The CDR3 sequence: CASSFLTGANTGELFF. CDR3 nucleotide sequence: TGTGCCAGCAGCTTTTTGACAGGGGCTAACACCGGGGAGCTGTTTTTT.

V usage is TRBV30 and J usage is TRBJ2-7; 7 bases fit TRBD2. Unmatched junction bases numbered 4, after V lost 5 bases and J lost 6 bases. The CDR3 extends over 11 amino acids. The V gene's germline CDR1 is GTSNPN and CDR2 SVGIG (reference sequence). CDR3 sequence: CAWAPSGEQYF. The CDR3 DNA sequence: TGTGCCTGGGCCCCTAGCGGCGAGCAGTACTTC. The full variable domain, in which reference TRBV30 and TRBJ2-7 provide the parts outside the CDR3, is SQTIHQWPATLVQPVGSPLSLECTVEGTSNPNLYWYRQAAGRGLQLLFYSVGIGQISSEVPQNLSASRPQDRQFILSSKKLLLSDSGFYLCAWAPSGEQYFGPGTRLTVT.

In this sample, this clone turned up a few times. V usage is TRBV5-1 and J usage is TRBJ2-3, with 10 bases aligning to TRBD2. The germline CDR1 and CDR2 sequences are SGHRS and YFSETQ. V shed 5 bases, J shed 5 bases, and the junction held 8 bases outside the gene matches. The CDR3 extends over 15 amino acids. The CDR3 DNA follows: TGCGCCAGCAGGTTAACTAGCGGGGTTAGAGATACGCAGTATTTT. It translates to CASRLTSGVRDTQYF.

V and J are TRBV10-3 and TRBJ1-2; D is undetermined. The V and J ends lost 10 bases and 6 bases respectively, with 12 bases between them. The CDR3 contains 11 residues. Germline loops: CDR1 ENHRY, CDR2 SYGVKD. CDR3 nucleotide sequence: TGTGCCACGATGGAGGGAAATGGCTACACCTTC. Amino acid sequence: CATMEGNGYTF.

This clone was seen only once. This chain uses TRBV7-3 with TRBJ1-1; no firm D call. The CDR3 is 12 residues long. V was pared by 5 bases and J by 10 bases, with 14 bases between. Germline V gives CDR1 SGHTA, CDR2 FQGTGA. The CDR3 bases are TGTGCCAGCAGCCACCGCGTGGGGAGAGCTTTCTTT. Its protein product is CASSHRVGRAFF.

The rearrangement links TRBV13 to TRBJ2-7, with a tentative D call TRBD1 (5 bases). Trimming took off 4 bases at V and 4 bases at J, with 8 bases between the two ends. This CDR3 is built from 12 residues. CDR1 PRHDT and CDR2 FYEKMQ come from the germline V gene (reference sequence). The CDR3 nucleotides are TGTGCCAGCAGCTACAACAGGTACGAGCAGTACTTC. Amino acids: CASSYNRYEQYF.

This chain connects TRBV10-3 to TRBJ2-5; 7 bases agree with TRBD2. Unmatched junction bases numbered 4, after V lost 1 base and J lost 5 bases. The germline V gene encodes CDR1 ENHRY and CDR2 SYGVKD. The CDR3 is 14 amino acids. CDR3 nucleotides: TGTGCCATCAGTGAGTGGGTCGGGGGGGAGACCCAGTACTTC. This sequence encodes CAISEWVGGETQYF.

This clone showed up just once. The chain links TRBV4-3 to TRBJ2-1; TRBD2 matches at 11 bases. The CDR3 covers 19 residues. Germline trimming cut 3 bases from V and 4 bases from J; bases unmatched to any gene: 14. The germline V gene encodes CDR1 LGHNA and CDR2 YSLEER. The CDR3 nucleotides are TGCGCCAGCAGCCAGGGGGGGTTAGCGGGGGGGGCCGGGTACAATGAGCAGTTCTTC. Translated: CASSQGGLAGGAGYNEQFF.

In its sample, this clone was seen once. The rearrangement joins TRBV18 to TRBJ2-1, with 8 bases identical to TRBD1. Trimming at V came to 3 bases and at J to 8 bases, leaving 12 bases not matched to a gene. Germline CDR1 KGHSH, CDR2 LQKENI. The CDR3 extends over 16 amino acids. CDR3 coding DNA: TGTGCCAGCTCACCTCCCTACCGGACAGGGATCGATGAGCAGTTCTTC. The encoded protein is CASSPPYRTGIDEQFF.